This paragraph reports one T cell receptor (beta chain). Its antigen has not been determined. No base quality information exists; no much larger clone differs at one position. The cohort consisted of some 670 healthy bone marrow donors. At the time of sampling, all cohort members were nominally healthy, though unrecorded immune exposures were likely present. The donor tested CMV seropositive, placing the donor among the roughly 300 seropositive members of the cohort. A peripheral blood sample was provided by each donor, and peripheral blood mononuclear cells were used for TCR beta sequencing. Genomic DNA was extracted from the blood cell samples with the Qiagen DNeasy Blood Extraction Kit. Reading from cysteine to phenylalanine, the CDR3 counts 12 amino acids. The only DNA kept is the CDR3, 36 bases in frame from the first base. CDR1 and CDR2 were assigned from the germline V gene (reference sequence) as LNHNV and YYDKDF. The V end loses 5 bases and the J end loses 7 bases, and a stretch of 9 bases separates them.

The data originate from a study of cytomegalovirus exposure and HLA in healthy donors (TCRdb year 2017). Study-wide context: An earlier analysis of 587 of the donors reported roughly 300 Gb of sequence data and roughly 100 million unique TCR beta sequences from approximately 180 million T cells. An early release covering over 500 HLA-typed donors comprised about 300 gigabases of sequencing data and tens of millions of unique TCR sequences. The genetic ancestry cluster associated with self-reported Caucasian donors included 65% to 90% of the roughly 390 genotyped donors. The study aimed to test whether cataloging public T cell receptors could reveal signatures of past pathogen exposure. The study used immunosequencing to profile the T cell repertoires of under 700 subjects and linked those repertoires to cytomegalovirus serostatus. In addition to the first cohort of roughly 670 subjects, a separate validation cohort of some 120 different subjects was used. High-throughput TCR immunosequencing, statistical association of individual TCRs with disease status, and machine learning were combined to predict cytomegalovirus infection status. A later analysis re-analyzed previously published TCR beta repertoires from hundreds of donors and added high-resolution HLA genotyping to study TCR occurrence patterns. In the later analysis, no new phenotypic data were used to find candidate immune exposures; instead, reliance was placed on TCR beta sequences and their occurrence across donors. An earlier analysis of approximately 640 of the donors applied high-throughput TCR beta sequencing to assess whether each TCR beta V gene segment acted as functional or pseudogenic. Alongside the repertoire data, information on donor age, sex, ethnicity and CMV serostatus was compiled. A later genetic analysis used genome-wide SNP genotypes for about three fifths of the 666 donors, treating that subset as a discovery cohort. All discovery cohort repertoires had been generated on a single sequencing platform. Both class I and class II loci were covered by HLA typing, at four-digit resolution. The number of donors typed differed by locus, with 629-630 for A, B, C, DRB1 and DQB1, roughly 520 for DQA1, approximately 570 for DPA1, and some 450 for DPB1. Five DR-DQ haplotypes were handled as single units for association and clustering because linkage in the cohort was strong. Among 300 to 450 genotyped donors of the cohort, an average of about 240,000 unique TCR beta nucleotide sequences were sequenced per donor, roughly a sixth of them non-productive.

The library was built by means of the immunoSEQ multiplex PCR assay. For the multiplex PCR, a mixture combining 60 forward primers for TCR Vbeta segments and 13 reverse primers for TCR Jbeta segments was used. A multiplex PCR assay on genomic DNA amplified the CDR3 region of rearranged TCR beta genes. The Illumina HiSeq System was used to sequence the amplified TCR beta libraries as 87-base-pair reads. Turning to the authors' computational methods: In a later analysis, 77 million or so unique TCR beta chains were counted across the roughly 670 repertoires, and approximately 9.9 million of these chains were shared by at least two donors. A nearest-neighbor algorithm error-corrected the raw reads and collapsed the reads into unique sequences, merging closely related sequences to remove PCR and sequencing errors. V, D and J gene segments were assigned by aligning CDR3 sequences to IMGT reference sequences. Each retained sequence needed at least a six-nucleotide match to both a V gene segment and a J gene segment. A rearrangement was called productive if the CDR3 had no stop codons and remained in frame with V and J, and every other rearrangement was called non-productive. Following IMGT convention, CDR3 was defined as the stretch from the second conserved V-encoded cysteine to the conserved J-encoded phenylalanine. In an earlier analysis of just under 600 of the donors, sequences lacking an unambiguous match to a single V gene segment were excluded. In an earlier analysis of 587 of the donors, a V segment was called functional when productive rearrangements were above 56.7%, and segregating when the standard deviation between donors exceeded 5%. A statistical classification framework was developed to diagnose cytomegalovirus status using the catalog of TCR beta chain sequences. In a later analysis, TCR nucleotide sequences were compared against IMGT/GENE-DB human TR gene sequences so that V and J genes could be assigned. The TCRdist pipeline was used in a later analysis to assign CDR3 sequences and most-parsimonious VDJ recombination scenarios. A later analysis defined each TCR beta chain by its CDR3 amino acid sequence plus V-gene family, and excluded reads lacking a unique V-gene family. A later analysis removed over 500 highly shared, low-generation-probability nucleotide sequences to deal with suspected cross-contamination and a sequencing artifact. A later analysis calculated a clonal expansion index for each public chain from normalized within-repertoire ranks of inferred template counts. In a later analysis, generation probabilities were computed with a VDJ recombination model fitted to out-of-frame rearrangements, and the resulting probabilities were checked against IGoR. A later analysis scored TCR-TCR, TCR-HLA and TCR-CMV co-occurrence with hypergeometric tests, applying a repertoire-size bias correction to TCR pairs. False discovery rates were estimated in a later analysis by permuting HLA or CMV assignments 20 times. In a later analysis, co-occurring TCRs were grouped using DBSCAN, with TCRdist sequence similarity added in when clustering inside HLA-allele-positive subsets. For co-occurrence clustering, repertoires with fewer than 30,000 or more than 120,000 public chains were excluded, along with four to six repertoires with anomalous nucleotide sharing. TCRdb took this table from immuneACCESS and kept in-frame rearrangements with V and J called. Such tables lack part of the clones; where checked against another copy, unresolved V genes explain under half of the gap, and the rest is unexplained. From that table come the V and J calls and clone size; the DNA was used to work out D and trimming. This sample gives about 94,000 clones in total; less than 80% of them show up just once. Approximately 20% of the sample belongs to the ten largest clones.

The paper's findings and limits, for the study overall: The classifier was reported to diagnose cytomegalovirus status with high specificity and sensitivity in both the original and validation cohorts. In an earlier analysis of approximately 600 of the donors, most TCR beta V segments were observed in productive rearrangements about 87% or about 30% of the time, broadly matching IMGT annotations. In a later analysis, HLA-associated TCR beta chains showed more clonal expansion and lower generation probabilities than non-associated chains that were equally common. Because HLA typing was unavailable for some donors at each locus, only the typed subset was used in association tests. The sequencing pipeline was judged likely to have produced a cluster of highly shared sequence variants as a technical artifact. In a later genetic analysis, a missense DCLRE1C variant was associated with V-gene and J-gene trimming of TCR beta chains, and the association was replicated in an independent cohort. While some public TCRs were present in many individuals, most TCR sequences turned up only very rarely across donors. When HLA alleles, especially DR and DQ, strongly co-occurred, TCR associations were difficult to assign to individual alleles. In the study, approximately 150 TCR beta chains were listed as associated with cytomegalovirus. Because counts were too low, fewer than 20 rarely observed V segments, including chromosome 9 orphons, were excluded from the earlier analysis of fewer than 650 of the donors. Most CMV-associated TCR beta chains appeared to be HLA-restricted in a later analysis, and the HLA associations seemed to be driven largely by CMV exposure. Linkage disequilibrium might explain the correlated functional status among segregating V segments, but an unknown experimental factor could not be ruled out. According to a later genetic analysis, donors in an Asian-associated ancestry cluster had fewer N-insertions in productive TCRs than the approximately 700-donor mean. A further reported finding was that TCR beta sequences accurately predicted the HLA-A and HLA-B alleles for most subjects in the first cohort. The authors suggested that the approach could potentially be extended to other disease states and immunological phenotypes. In a later analysis, about 17,000 TCR beta sequences were associated with specific HLA alleles at a false discovery rate of 0.05. According to a later analysis, TCR association rates differed among HLA loci, with DRB1 alleles showing the most associated TCRs and HLA-C alleles showing the fewest. For the cohort, immune exposure information was limited to CMV serostatus. Three of the identified cytomegalovirus-associated TCR beta chains were confirmed in vitro to be specific for cytomegalovirus antigens. Presence/absence analyses assumed roughly uniform sequencing depth across donors, an assumption that may not hold. Because the 87-base-pair reads could not distinguish some IMGT-functional V segments, including TRBV6-2 and TRBV6-3, those segments were excluded. A later analysis reported that several top co-occurrence clusters appeared linked to parvovirus B19, influenza, CMV and Epstein-Barr virus. Only TCR beta chains were sequenced in this cohort, and the absence of alpha or paired-chain data limited detectable features.

Material: PBMCs. Here the chain combines TRBV15 and TRBJ2-1; a tentative D call is TRBD2 (6 bases match). The clonotype originates from a man in his thirties or forties in good health and CMV-seropositive. The CDR3 sequence is CATSLRGNEQFF. Here is the DNA: TGTGCCACCAGCCTCCGGGGGAATGAGCAGTTCTTC.